These 5 T cell receptor beta chains came from one sample sequenced in a study of beta chain features in type 1 diabetes. Expressed TCRB transcripts were sequenced because the entire RNA isolate underwent reverse transcription. Here immunoSEQ multiplex PCR was the method, and the copy in TCRdb shows in-frame clones only, minus some. The sample contains under 300,000 clones, 27% of which appear only once. The sample comprised central memory CD4+ T cells from blood. The receptors were sampled from a man aged 25 to 45 in good health.

This clone has just a few counts. Being one base from a much bigger clone, this may be a read error. The chain couples TRBV7-9 to TRBJ2-1; no clear D. V dropped 3 bases and J dropped 5 bases, with 2 bases sitting between them. Germline CDR1 reads SEHNR; CDR2 reads FQNEAQ (reference sequence). The CDR3 covers 11 residues. The CDR3 region has the DNA TGTGCCAGCAGCTTCCACAATGAGCAGTTCTTC. Translated: CASSFHNEQFF.

This chain connects TRBV10-3 to TRBJ2-2; tentative D call: TRBD2 (7 bases). Germline CDR1 and CDR2: ENHRY and SYGVKD. Trimming removed 4 bases from V and 2 bases from J, with 14 bases in between. The CDR3 spans 16 residues. The DNA of the CDR3 is TGTGCCATCAGTGTGATGGGAGGGACAAACACCGGGGAGCTGTTTTTT. It specifies CAISVMGGTNTGELFF.

J is TRBJ2-6 and V is TRBV29-1; 10 bases align to TRBD1. The J segment lost 2 bases and the V segment lost 4 bases, leaving 2 bases of the junction unmatched. CDR1 is SQVTM, CDR2 ANQGSEA, per germline. CDR3 size: 15 residues. The CDR3 DNA sequence: TGCAGCGTTGCGGACAGGGGGGCTGGGGCCAACGTCCTGACTTTC. It specifies CSVADRGAGANVLTF.

V and J are TRBV5-6 and TRBJ1-2, with 8 bases that match TRBD1. This CDR3 is 15 amino acids long. The junction had 6 bases not matched to a gene; V was cut back by 3 bases and J by 2 bases. Germline V gene data show CDR1 as SGHDT and CDR2 as YYEEEE. As DNA, the CDR3 is TGTGCCAGCAGCTCCCCGACAGGGGACAACTATGGCTACACCTTC. Amino acid sequence: CASSSPTGDNYGYTF.

The chain is built from TRBV4-2 and TRBJ1-2, with 8 bases identical to TRBD1. After removal of 1 base from V and 6 bases from J, the junction contained 1 base not matched to a gene. From germline, CDR1 is LGHNA and CDR2 YNFKEQ. The CDR3 totals 13 residues. The CDR3 here is CASSQGDRNGYTF. CDR3 nucleotides: TGTGCCAGCAGCCAAGGGGACAGGAATGGCTACACCTTC.